This TCR beta chain was sequenced during a study of cytomegalovirus exposure and HLA in healthy donors. The primer mix had 60 Vbeta and 13 Jbeta primers. The table came from immunoSEQ multiplex PCR; TCRdb's copy has only in-frame clones and leaves some out. The sample carries some 190,000 clones, approximately 82% recorded once. Germline lookup yields CDR1 MNHNS and CDR2 SASEGT. V shed 6 bases, J shed 3 bases, and the junction held 7 bases outside the gene matches. This CDR3 is 15 amino acids long. Points on this clone: Its target is not known.

Findings of the study overall: Several of the most significant clusters were apparently associated with common viral pathogens in a later analysis. Only CMV serostatus was available as immune exposure information.

This receptor was identified in a middle-aged man in good health and CMV-seropositive. The sample consisted of PBMCs. This rearrangement joins TRBV6-1 to TRBJ2-3, with 9 bases aligning to TRBD1. The chain's CDR3 is CASRPGQGRTDTQYF. The CDR3 DNA follows: TGTGCCAGCAGACCGGGACAGGGCAGGACAGATACGCAGTATTTT.